This entry concerns a single TCR beta chain. The germline CDR1 and CDR2 sequences are MNHEY and SMNVEV (reference sequence). V was pared by 4 bases and J by 4 bases, with 8 bases between. This CDR3 is 13 amino acids long. Libraries were prepared by immunoSEQ multiplex PCR; TCRdb keeps only in-frame clonotypes and omits some of them. The table records approximately 89,000 clones, more than 75% of them present only once. This specimen belongs to a study of control samples from healthy donors and cancer patients. The chain couples TRBV27 to TRBJ1-3; D uncertain. This receptor was identified in a woman in her 40s in good health. Source material: blood. The CDR3 DNA is TGTGCCAGCAGTTATGTGGGCGGAAACACCATATATTTT. Translating gives CASSYVGGNTIYF.